A selection of T cell receptor beta chains follows, all from one sample in a study of high-grade serous ovarian cancer treatment subgroups. Some clones are missing from TCRdb's copy, which holds only in-frame ones; the method was immunoSEQ multiplex PCR. The table includes approximately 40,000 clones, around three quarters detected once. The source material was tumor tissue. The source is a human donor with high-grade serous ovarian cancer. Both conserved end residues are part of each CDR3. D genes are given only for firm matches. Only part of the rows carry a size: once, few, many, or a class if the clone is expanded.

D gene: TRBD2
J gene: TRBJ2-7
clone size: NA
V gene: TRBV7-8
CDR3 protein: CASSHSGSTEQYF
CDR3 DNA: TGTGCCAGCAGCCATAGCGGGAGTACCGAGCAGTACTTC

D gene: NA
J gene: TRBJ2-7
clone size: NA
V gene: TRBV19
CDR3 protein: CASSDRYEQYF
CDR3 DNA: TGTGCCAGTAGCGACAGATACGAGCAGTACTTC

D gene: NA
J gene: TRBJ2-1
clone size: once
V gene: TRBV7-3
CDR3 protein: CASSPRDGSSYNEQFF
CDR3 DNA: TGTGCCAGCAGCCCCCGGGATGGTAGCTCCTACAATGAGCAGTTCTTC

D gene: NA
J gene: TRBJ2-7
clone size: few
V gene: TRBV4-2
CDR3 protein: CASSQAGSPSGEQYF
CDR3 DNA: TGTGCCAGCAGCCAAGCAGGGAGCCCCTCTGGCGAGCAGTACTTC

D gene: NA
J gene: TRBJ2-3
clone size: NA
V gene: TRBV5-1
CDR3 protein: CASSWPLGLAQYF
CDR3 DNA: TGCGCCAGCAGCTGGCCACTTGGTCTTGCGCAGTATTTT

D gene: NA
J gene: TRBJ1-1
clone size: NA
V gene: TRBV4-3
CDR3 protein: CASSQDISGNTEAFF
CDR3 DNA: TGCGCCAGCAGCCAAGATATCTCTGGGAACACTGAAGCTTTCTTT

D gene: NA
J gene: TRBJ2-7
clone size: NA
V gene: TRBV12-5
CDR3 protein: CASGPGESYEQYF
CDR3 DNA: TGTGCTAGTGGCCCCGGGGAAAGCTACGAGCAGTACTTC

D gene: TRBD1
J gene: TRBJ2-7
clone size: NA
V gene: TRBV27
CDR3 protein: CASSKTGGGYEQYF
CDR3 DNA: TGTGCCAGCAGTAAAACAGGGGGCGGGTACGAGCAGTACTTC

D gene: NA
J gene: TRBJ1-1
clone size: NA
V gene: TRBV28
CDR3 protein: CASLTSSNTEAFF
CDR3 DNA: TGTGCCAGCCTTACCTCAAGTAACACTGAAGCTTTCTTT

D gene: TRBD2
J gene: TRBJ2-5
clone size: NA
V gene: TRBV7-7
CDR3 protein: CASSRLAGGPGETQYF
CDR3 DNA: TGTGCCAGCAGCAGACTAGCGGGAGGGCCGGGGGAGACCCAGTACTTC

D gene: NA
J gene: TRBJ2-2
clone size: once
V gene: TRBV25-1
CDR3 protein: CASSELRRDSGELFF
CDR3 DNA: TGTGCCAGCAGTGAACTTCGACGTGATAGCGGGGAGCTGTTTTTT

D gene: TRBD1
J gene: TRBJ2-5
clone size: NA
V gene: TRBV5-1
CDR3 protein: CASSGTGRAETQYF
CDR3 DNA: TGCGCCAGCAGCGGGACAGGGAGGGCAGAGACCCAGTACTTC

D gene: NA
J gene: TRBJ2-7
clone size: few
V gene: TRBV4-1
CDR3 protein: CASSPGLSYEQYF
CDR3 DNA: TGCGCCAGCAGTCCCGGCCTCTCCTACGAGCAGTACTTC

D gene: NA
J gene: TRBJ1-4
clone size: few
V gene: TRBV6-6
CDR3 protein: CASSSDLNEKLFF
CDR3 DNA: TGTGCCAGCAGTTCAGACCTAAATGAAAAACTGTTTTTT

D gene: NA
J gene: TRBJ2-7
clone size: NA
V gene: TRBV11-2
CDR3 protein: CASSLGFRRPYEQYF
CDR3 DNA: TGTGCCAGCAGCTTAGGGTTTAGGAGACCTTACGAGCAGTACTTC

D gene: NA
J gene: TRBJ1-1
clone size: NA
V gene: TRBV28
CDR3 protein: CAITGGTEAFF
CDR3 DNA: TGTGCCATCACGGGGGGCACTGAAGCTTTCTTT

D gene: TRBD1
J gene: TRBJ2-7
clone size: NA
V gene: TRBV11-3
CDR3 protein: CASSLEQGAQAYEQYF
CDR3 DNA: TGTGCCAGCAGCTTAGAACAGGGGGCGCAAGCATACGAGCAGTACTTC

D gene: NA
J gene: TRBJ2-7
clone size: NA
V gene: TRBV28
CDR3 protein: CASISGGSTYEQYF
CDR3 DNA: TGTGCCAGCATCTCCGGAGGATCCACCTACGAGCAGTACTTC

D gene: TRBD1
J gene: TRBJ2-1
clone size: once
V gene: TRBV27
CDR3 protein: CASSRTPGQYNEQFF
CDR3 DNA: TGTGCCAGCAGCCGGACCCCGGGACAGTACAATGAGCAGTTCTTC

D gene: NA
J gene: TRBJ2-2
clone size: NA
V gene: TRBV18
CDR3 protein: CASSPRHVDVGELFF
CDR3 DNA: TGTGCCAGCTCACCCCGACACGTCGACGTCGGGGAGCTGTTTTTT

D gene: TRBD1
J gene: TRBJ2-2
clone size: NA
V gene: TRBV5-4
CDR3 protein: CASSPGDRTNTGELFF
CDR3 DNA: TGTGCCAGCAGCCCCGGGGACAGGACGAACACCGGGGAGCTGTTTTTT

D gene: NA
J gene: TRBJ1-2
clone size: few
V gene: TRBV28
CDR3 protein: CASGQGVNYGYTF
CDR3 DNA: TGTGCCAGCGGGCAAGGGGTTAACTATGGCTACACCTTC

D gene: TRBD2
J gene: TRBJ2-3
clone size: NA
V gene: TRBV9
CDR3 protein: CASSVGTSGTDTQYF
CDR3 DNA: TGTGCCAGCAGCGTGGGGACTAGCGGAACAGATACGCAGTATTTT

D gene: NA
J gene: TRBJ1-5
clone size: NA
V gene: TRBV27
CDR3 protein: CASSLVADNQPQHF
CDR3 DNA: TGTGCCAGCAGTTTAGTAGCGGATAATCAGCCCCAGCATTTT

D gene: TRBD1
J gene: TRBJ1-1
clone size: NA
V gene: TRBV4-1
CDR3 protein: CASSQESRDRSTEAFF
CDR3 DNA: TGCGCCAGCAGCCAAGAAAGTAGGGACAGGAGCACTGAAGCTTTCTTT

D gene: TRBD2
J gene: TRBJ2-7
clone size: NA
V gene: TRBV6-5
CDR3 protein: CASSYSRSGAEQYF
CDR3 DNA: TGTGCCAGCAGTTACTCGAGAAGCGGGGCTGAGCAGTACTTC

D gene: NA
J gene: TRBJ2-7
clone size: NA
V gene: TRBV12-5
CDR3 protein: CASTPEQYF
CDR3 DNA: TGTGCTAGCACGCCCGAGCAGTACTTC

D gene: NA
J gene: TRBJ2-1
clone size: NA
V gene: TRBV7-2
CDR3 protein: CASSRQATEQFF
CDR3 DNA: TGTGCCAGCAGCCGACAGGCGACTGAGCAGTTCTTC

D gene: NA
J gene: TRBJ1-5
clone size: few
V gene: TRBV7-9
CDR3 protein: CASSLGGDQPQHF
CDR3 DNA: TGTGCCAGCAGCTTAGGGGGAGATCAGCCCCAGCATTTT

D gene: TRBD1
J gene: TRBJ2-3
clone size: NA
V gene: TRBV6-5
CDR3 protein: CASSTGTGRDTQYF
CDR3 DNA: TGTGCCAGCAGCACCGGGACAGGGAGGGATACGCAGTATTTT

D gene: NA
J gene: TRBJ2-1
clone size: NA
V gene: TRBV5-1
CDR3 protein: CASSFRFTGLYNEQFF
CDR3 DNA: TGCGCCAGCAGCTTTAGATTTACAGGACTGTACAATGAGCAGTTCTTC

D gene: TRBD2
J gene: TRBJ2-7
clone size: NA
V gene: TRBV5-5
CDR3 protein: CASSQRGDSYEQYF
CDR3 DNA: TGTGCCAGCAGCCAGCGGGGGGACTCCTACGAGCAGTACTTC

D gene: NA
J gene: TRBJ1-2
clone size: few
V gene: TRBV28
CDR3 protein: CVTLSGYGYTF
CDR3 DNA: TGTGTTACTCTCTCAGGCTATGGCTACACCTTC

D gene: NA
J gene: TRBJ2-5
clone size: NA
V gene: TRBV11-3
CDR3 protein: CASSLNQETQYF
CDR3 DNA: TGTGCCAGCAGCCTGAATCAAGAGACCCAGTACTTC

D gene: TRBD2
J gene: TRBJ2-7
clone size: NA
V gene: TRBV10-2
CDR3 protein: CASSDSRAGDQQYF
CDR3 DNA: TGCGCCAGCAGTGACTCCCGAGCGGGAGACCAGCAGTACTTC

D gene: NA
J gene: TRBJ2-5
clone size: NA
V gene: TRBV4-1
CDR3 protein: CASSQEGRQETQYF
CDR3 DNA: TGCGCCAGCAGCCAAGAAGGGCGGCAAGAGACCCAGTACTTC

D gene: NA
J gene: TRBJ1-2
clone size: once
V gene: TRBV7-2
CDR3 protein: CASSDRTDGYTF
CDR3 DNA: TGTGCCAGCAGCGATAGGACAGATGGCTACACCTTC

D gene: NA
J gene: TRBJ2-3
clone size: NA
V gene: TRBV6-6
CDR3 protein: CASRMAGGTDTQYF
CDR3 DNA: TGTGCCAGCAGGATGGCAGGGGGCACAGATACGCAGTATTTT

D gene: NA
J gene: TRBJ2-3
clone size: NA
V gene: TRBV6-5
CDR3 protein: CASTSFHRTDTQYF
CDR3 DNA: TGTGCCAGCACCTCCTTCCACAGGACAGATACGCAGTATTTT

D gene: TRBD2
J gene: TRBJ2-2
clone size: NA
V gene: TRBV5-1
CDR3 protein: CASSPLAGENGELFF
CDR3 DNA: TGCGCCAGCAGCCCCTTAGCGGGAGAGAACGGGGAGCTGTTTTTT

D gene: NA
J gene: TRBJ2-7
clone size: NA
V gene: TRBV7-2
CDR3 protein: CASSFTQTYEQYF
CDR3 DNA: TGTGCCAGCAGCTTTACCCAAACCTACGAGCAGTACTTC

D gene: NA
J gene: TRBJ2-7
clone size: NA
V gene: TRBV6-4
CDR3 protein: CASEQGPLSYEQYF
CDR3 DNA: TGTGCCAGCGAACAGGGCCCCCTCTCCTACGAGCAGTACTTC

D gene: NA
J gene: TRBJ1-3
clone size: NA
V gene: TRBV6-6
CDR3 protein: CASSPPASGNTIYF
CDR3 DNA: TGTGCCAGCAGCCCCCCCGCTTCGGGAAACACCATATATTTT

D gene: TRBD2
J gene: TRBJ2-1
clone size: NA
V gene: TRBV7-9
CDR3 protein: CASSITSGSHNEQFF
CDR3 DNA: TGTGCCAGCAGCATAACTAGCGGGAGTCACAATGAGCAGTTCTTC

D gene: NA
J gene: TRBJ1-5
clone size: few
V gene: TRBV12-5
CDR3 protein: CASVRGGGNQPQHF
CDR3 DNA: TGTGCTAGTGTCCGGGGGGGCGGCAATCAGCCCCAGCATTTT

D gene: NA
J gene: TRBJ2-5
clone size: NA
V gene: TRBV14
CDR3 protein: CASSRYREETQYF
CDR3 DNA: TGTGCCAGCAGCCGTTACAGGGAAGAGACCCAGTACTTC

D gene: TRBD1
J gene: TRBJ1-4
clone size: NA
V gene: TRBV11-3
CDR3 protein: CASSLLDRDSEKLFF
CDR3 DNA: TGTGCCAGCAGCTTACTTGACAGGGATAGTGAAAAACTGTTTTTT

D gene: NA
J gene: TRBJ2-7
clone size: NA
V gene: TRBV6-5
CDR3 protein: CASSYSGRVNSEQYF
CDR3 DNA: TGTGCCAGCAGTTACTCTGGCAGGGTTAATTCCGAGCAGTACTTC

D gene: TRBD1
J gene: TRBJ2-7
clone size: NA
V gene: TRBV11-2
CDR3 protein: CASSLGGQPYEQYF
CDR3 DNA: TGTGCCAGCAGCTTAGGGGGACAGCCTTACGAGCAGTACTTC

D gene: NA
J gene: TRBJ1-4
clone size: NA
V gene: TRBV1
CDR3 protein: CTSSQPGQGRDNEKLFF
CDR3 DNA: TGCACCAGCAGCCAACCGGGACAGGGGAGGGATAATGAAAAACTGTTTTTT

D gene: NA
J gene: TRBJ2-7
clone size: NA
V gene: TRBV7-2
CDR3 protein: CASSPDSSRYEQYF
CDR3 DNA: TGTGCCAGCAGCCCCGATAGCAGCCGGTACGAGCAGTACTTC

D gene: NA
J gene: TRBJ1-1
clone size: few
V gene: TRBV5-8
CDR3 protein: CASSRTDRTEAFF
CDR3 DNA: TGTGCCAGCAGTCGAACCGACAGAACTGAAGCTTTCTTT

D gene: TRBD2
J gene: TRBJ2-3
clone size: NA
V gene: TRBV10-3
CDR3 protein: CAISEPIALAGATDTQYF
CDR3 DNA: TGTGCCATCAGTGAGCCGATCGCCCTAGCGGGAGCCACAGATACGCAGTATTTT

D gene: TRBD1
J gene: TRBJ2-7
clone size: NA
V gene: TRBV20-1
CDR3 protein: CSAETGEQYF
CDR3 DNA: TGCAGTGCTGAGACAGGGGAGCAGTACTTC

D gene: TRBD1
J gene: TRBJ1-1
clone size: NA
V gene: TRBV7-3
CDR3 protein: CASSLMGGTGVTEAFF
CDR3 DNA: TGTGCCAGCAGCTTAATGGGTGGGACAGGTGTCACTGAAGCTTTCTTT

D gene: NA
J gene: TRBJ1-1
clone size: few
V gene: TRBV29-1
CDR3 protein: CSGGTANTEAFF
CDR3 DNA: TGCAGCGGGGGGACGGCGAACACTGAAGCTTTCTTT

D gene: TRBD2
J gene: TRBJ2-7
clone size: NA
V gene: TRBV5-3
CDR3 protein: CARIRAGGYEQYF
CDR3 DNA: TGTGCCAGAATTAGGGCGGGAGGTTACGAGCAGTACTTC

D gene: NA
J gene: TRBJ2-5
clone size: NA
V gene: TRBV20-1
CDR3 protein: CSATDQETQYF
CDR3 DNA: TGCAGTGCGACGGACCAAGAGACCCAGTACTTC